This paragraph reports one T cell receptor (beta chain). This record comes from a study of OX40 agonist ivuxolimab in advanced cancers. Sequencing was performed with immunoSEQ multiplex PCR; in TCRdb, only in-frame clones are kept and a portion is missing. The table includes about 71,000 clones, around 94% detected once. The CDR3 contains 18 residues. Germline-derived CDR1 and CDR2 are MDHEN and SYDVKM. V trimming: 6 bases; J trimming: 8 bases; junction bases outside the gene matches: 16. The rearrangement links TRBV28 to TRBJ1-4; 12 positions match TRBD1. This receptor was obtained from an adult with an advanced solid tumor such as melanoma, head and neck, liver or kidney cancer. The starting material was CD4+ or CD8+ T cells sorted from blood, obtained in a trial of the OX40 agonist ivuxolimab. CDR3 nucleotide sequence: TGTGCCAGCAGCCCTCTGGGGACAGGGGGCGCAGGGGAGGAAAAACTGTTTTTT. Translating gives CASSPLGTGGAGEEKLFF.